This T cell receptor (beta chain) was obtained from a study of blood T cell repertoires in COVID-19. Turning to the study itself: Italy, Spain and the United States were the sources of the convalescent and acute COVID-19 samples. The cDNA or gDNA used as material had been derived from T cells, B-cell-depleted T cells, or PBMCs.

The authors' processing: Amplification with reference gene primers provided the estimates of nucleated cell counts. Profiled with immunoSEQ multiplex PCR; TCRdb holds only in-frame clones, not every one. That table furnishes V, J and clone size, whereas the DNA furnished D and trimming. The sample records tens of thousands of clones, roughly 85% being singletons. This CDR3 spans 17 amino acids. Germline trimming cut 0 bases from V and 5 bases from J; bases unmatched to any gene: 4. Germline values: CDR1 LGHNA, CDR2 YNFKEQ. The chain employs TRBV4-2 and TRBJ2-3, with 14 bases identical to TRBD2. The source of this sequence is a human donor in a cohort sampled during active COVID-19. The material sequenced was peripheral blood. For the CDR3, the DNA is TGTGCCAGCAGCCAAGAGACTAGCGGGAGGGCCGGAGATACGCAGTATTTT. It codes for CASSQETSGRAGDTQYF.